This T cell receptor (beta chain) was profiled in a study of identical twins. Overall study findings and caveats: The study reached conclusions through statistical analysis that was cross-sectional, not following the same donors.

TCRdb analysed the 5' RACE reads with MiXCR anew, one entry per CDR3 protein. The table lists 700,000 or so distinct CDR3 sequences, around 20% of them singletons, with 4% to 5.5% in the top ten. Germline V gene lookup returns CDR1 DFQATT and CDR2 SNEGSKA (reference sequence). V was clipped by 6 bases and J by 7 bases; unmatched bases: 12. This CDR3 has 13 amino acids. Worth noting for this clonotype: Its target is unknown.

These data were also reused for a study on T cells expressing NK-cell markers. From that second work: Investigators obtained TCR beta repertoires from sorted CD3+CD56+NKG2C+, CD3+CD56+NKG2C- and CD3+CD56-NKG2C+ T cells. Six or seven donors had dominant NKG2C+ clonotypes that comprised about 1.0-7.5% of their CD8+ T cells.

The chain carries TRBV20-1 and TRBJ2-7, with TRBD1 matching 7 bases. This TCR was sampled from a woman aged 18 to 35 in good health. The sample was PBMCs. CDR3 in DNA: TGCAGTGCAACCCTAGACAGGGCTCGGGAGCAGTACTTC. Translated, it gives CSATLDRAREQYF.